These 15 T cell receptor beta chains came from one sample sequenced in a study of blood T cells in healthy people across ages. Primers used in a second PCR of about 6 to 12 cycles were a sample-barcoded 5' primer and a J-beta primer mix. TCRdb independently ran MiXCR on the 5' RACE reads; one entry per CDR3 protein. The table includes more than 650,000 distinct CDR3 sequences, roughly 24% detected once. The sample also formed part of further work on T cells of mothers and their children.

Sequenced material: blood. These receptors were collected from a boy younger than 18 in good health.

Here the CDR3 DNA reads TGTGCCAGCAGCCCCCAGTCGAAGGGGACTGAAGCTTTCTTT. This encodes CASSPQSKGTEAFF. The V gene is TRBV27, the J gene TRBJ1-1, with D possibly matching TRBD1 (5 bases). Germline V gene lookup returns CDR1 MNHEY and CDR2 SMNVEV (reference sequence). The CDR3 is made up of 14 amino acids. Between the trimmed V and J ends, which lost 6 bases and 5 bases, there was a span of 16 bases.

The gene calls are TRBV2 and TRBJ1-4; no reliable D call. Trimming removed 1 base at V and 0 bases at J, with 6 bases between. This CDR3 region has 15 residues. The germline gives CDR1 SNHLY, CDR2 FYNNEI. CDR3 in DNA: TGTGCCAGCAGTGAAGGTATCGCAACTAATGAAAAACTGTTTTTT. Translated: CASSEGIATNEKLFF.

This clonotype was counted a few times. V gene TRBV2 combines with J gene TRBJ2-7, with D possibly TRBD1 on 5 matching bases. The CDR3 covers 14 residues. Germline V CDR1 and CDR2: SNHLY, FYNNEI. Trimming removed 6 bases from V and 5 bases from J, with 17 bases in between. The CDR3, as DNA: TGTGCCAGCAGGCTTTTAGGACAAGGCGACGAGCAGTACTTC. Protein product: CASRLLGQGDEQYF.

This chain joins TRBV9 and TRBJ2-5, with 14 positions matching TRBD2. This CDR3 has 17 residues. With 2 bases clipped from V and 2 bases from J, the junction kept 5 bases outside the gene matches. Per the germline V gene, CDR1 is SGDLS and CDR2 is YYNGEE. This CDR3 reads CASSVGTSGGAQETQYF. The DNA for the CDR3 is TGTGCCAGCAGCGTCGGGACTAGCGGGGGAGCACAAGAGACCCAGTACTTC. The full variable domain, its missing parts supplied by reference TRBV9 and TRBJ2-5, is DSGVTQTPKHLITATGQRVTLRCSPRSGDLSVYWYQQSLDQGLQFLIQYYNGEERAKGNILERFSAQQFPDLHSELNLSSLELGDSALYFCASSVGTSGGAQETQYFGPGTRLLVL.

This clonotype occurred a few times. The V call is TRBV24-1, the J call TRBJ2-5, with D tentatively TRBD1 or TRBD2 (5 bases each). Per germline, CDR1 KGHDR and CDR2 SFDVKD. V was clipped by 3 bases and J by 5 bases, with 15 bases between them. The CDR3 covers 15 residues. Here the CDR3 DNA reads TGTGCCACCAGTGATGAAGTGAGGGGTAGGGAGACCCAGTACTTC. This codes for CATSDEVRGRETQYF.

The rearrangement links TRBV28 to TRBJ2-5; TRBD2 aligns across 9 bases. The J call is doubtful: the DNA matches TRBJ2-1 better. There are 19 residues in the CDR3. Germline loops: CDR1 MDHEN, CDR2 SYDVKM. The CDR3 protein is CASSQSRAGGAGGYNEQFF. The CDR3 region has the DNA TGTGCCAGCAGCCAAAGCCGAGCGGGGGGAGCGGGGGGCTACAATGAGCAGTTCTTC.

This clonotype was counted many times. The CDR3 coding sequence is TGTGCCACCAGCAGAGATCGGACAGGGGGAGGGCAGTTCTTC. Translation gives CATSRDRTGGGQFF. The rearrangement joins TRBV15 to TRBJ2-1; the match to TRBD1 covers 10 bases. Germline V CDR1 and CDR2: LNHNV, YYDKDF (reference sequence). This CDR3 is built from 14 residues. The junction had 5 bases not matched to a gene; V was cut back by 0 bases and J by 12 bases.

About this clonotype: At one of its ends the junction is not consistent with the germline gene, which may arise from a read error. This chain connects TRBV6-1 to TRBJ2-3, with 7 bases identical to TRBD2. The CDR3 spans 18 residues. Germline CDR1 is MNHNS and CDR2 is SASEGT. CDR3 in DNA: TGCGCCAGCACCAAGACCCGGGGGGTACTAGCTAGCACAGATACGCAGTATTTT. It codes for CASTKTRGVLASTDTQYF.

This clonotype was recorded a few times. As DNA, the CDR3 is TGTGCCAGCAGCAGGGGAGGGACAGGGATTCAGCCCCAGCATTTT. It is translated as CASSRGGTGIQPQHF. The V and J genes are TRBV7-2 and TRBJ1-5, with TRBD1 identical over 9 bases. This CDR3 region has 15 residues. CDR1 is SGHTA and CDR2 is FQGNSA in the germline V gene. Losses at the gene ends were 5 bases for V and 6 bases for J; bases not matched to a gene: 8.

V gene TRBV7-3 combines with J gene TRBJ1-2, with 7 nucleotides matching TRBD1. Trimming took 5 bases from V and 3 from J; bases not matched to a gene: 15. Germline V CDR1 and CDR2: SGHTA, FQGTGA. The CDR3 is made up of 17 amino acids. CDR3 protein: CASSPGGGPLTDYGYTF. Here the CDR3 DNA reads TGTGCCAGCAGCCCCGGAGGGGGCCCCCTTACGGACTATGGCTACACCTTC.

The CDR3 sequence is CASSDRAGGRETQYF. For the CDR3, the DNA is TGCGCCAGCAGCGACCGAGCGGGGGGACGAGAGACCCAGTACTTC. The gene calls are TRBV5-1 and TRBJ2-5, with 9 bases identical to TRBD2. This CDR3 has 15 amino acids. Looked up from germline, CDR1 is SGHRS and CDR2 is YFSETQ. V shed 4 bases, J shed 4 bases, and the junction held 8 bases outside the gene matches.

The rearrangement uses TRBV29-1 and TRBJ2-7; 11 nucleotides match TRBD1. CDR3 size: 13 residues. V shed 6 bases, J shed 4 bases, and the junction held 5 bases outside the gene matches. Looked up from germline, CDR1 is SQVTM and CDR2 is ANQGSEA. The CDR3 nucleotides read TGCAGCGTCGCCGGGACAGGGGGGTACGAGCAGTACTTC. Residues: CSVAGTGGYEQYF.

This clonotype was recorded a few times. The chain joins TRBV9 to TRBJ2-5; 16 positions agree with TRBD2. This CDR3 spans 20 amino acids. Germline V gene lookup returns CDR1 SGDLS and CDR2 YYNGEE. J lost 4 bases, V lost 2 bases, and 14 bases had no gene match. The DNA of the CDR3 is TGTGCCAGCAGCGTGAGGGGATCCGGGACTAGCGGGGGGGCGAGAGAGACCCAGTACTTC. Amino acid sequence: CASSVRGSGTSGGARETQYF.

The CDR3 region has the DNA TGTGCCAGCAGCGAGGACAGACTTGTTCTCTCCCTCCACTTT. Its translation: CASSEDRLVLSLHF. The J gene is TRBJ1-6, the V gene TRBV7-9; maybe TRBD1 (6 bases). Germline V gene lookup returns CDR1 SEHNR and CDR2 FQNEAQ (reference sequence). There are 14 residues in the CDR3. The ends were cut back, 5 bases at V and 14 bases at J, with 19 bases in the middle.

The sample holds a few counts of this clonotype. Here the CDR3 DNA reads TGTGCCAGCAGTCGCCGGACTAGCGGCACAGATACGCAGTATTTT. Encoded protein: CASSRRTSGTDTQYF. The chain is built from TRBV12-3 or TRBV12-4 and TRBJ2-3; 9 bases are a match to TRBD2. The CDR3 spans 15 residues. V gave up 5 bases and J gave up 1 base; unmatched junction bases: 4.